These 18 T cell receptor beta chains originate from one sample sequenced in a study of T cell clonality in common variable immunodeficiency. Using immunoSEQ multiplex PCR, the repertoire was profiled, and TCRdb retains in-frame clones only, with some absent. The sample was found to contain some 39,000 clones, and every one recurs. The material sequenced was peripheral blood mononuclear cells. These receptors were taken from a person between 18 and 75 years old in good health.

This clone was counted many times. Read data end 3 residues before the CDR3 end; the end is taken from the germline J gene. The J gene is TRBJ2-3, the V gene TRBV6-1; 11 bases map to TRBD2. V was clipped by 3 bases and J by 3 bases; unmatched bases: 2. The CDR3 has 15 amino acids. CDR1 MNHNS and CDR2 SASEGT come from the germline V gene. CDR3 residues: CASSDSGRGTDTQYF. The sequenced part of the CDR3 DNA is TGTGCCAGCAGTGATAGCGGGAGGGGGACAGATACG.

This clone was counted ten times or more. Coverage ceases 3 residues before the CDR3 finishes, and the germline J gene fills in the end. The rearrangement links TRBV30 to TRBJ1-2, with D uncertain. From germline, CDR1 is GTSNPN and CDR2 SVGIG (reference sequence). CDR3 length equals 13 residues. The sequenced part of the CDR3 DNA is TGTGCCTGGAGTCCTGTAGAACGTGTCGGC. Translated, it gives CAWSPVERVG. The full CDR3 protein is CAWSPVERVGYTF.

This clone was observed at least ten times. The read ends 3 residues shy of where the CDR3 ends; the end is completed using the germline J gene. The rearrangement links TRBV28 to TRBJ2-3; 7 nucleotides line up with TRBD2. J gave up 0 bases and V 3 bases, and 3 bases lay outside the gene matches. The CDR3 covers 15 residues. CDR1 is MDHEN and CDR2 is SYDVKM in the germline V gene. The DNA read from the CDR3 is TGTGCCAGCAGTTTCGGGGGGTCGAGCACAGATACG. Translating it yields CASSFGGSSTDT. The CDR3 as a whole reads CASSFGGSSTDTQYF.

This clone was found many times. The read stops 3 residues short of the end of the CDR3; the missing end is completed from the germline J gene. The V gene is TRBV10-3, the J gene TRBJ2-7; 11 bases align to TRBD2. After removal of 6 bases from V and 0 bases from J, the junction contained 7 bases not matched to a gene. The CDR3 extends over 16 amino acids. CDR1 ENHRY and CDR2 SYGVKD come from the germline V gene. The CDR3 protein is CAIRRIGTSGSYEQYF. The sequenced CDR3 bases are TGTGCCATCAGAAGGATTGGGACTAGCGGCTCCTACGAG.

This clone was recorded a few times. The read finishes 3 residues shy of the CDR3 end, and the germline J gene is used to complete it. V is TRBV7-9 and J is TRBJ2-3; TRBD2 aligns across 7 bases. Unmatched junction bases numbered 7, after V lost 5 bases and J lost 5 bases. CDR1 is SEHNR and CDR2 is FQNEAQ in the germline V gene (reference sequence). There are 14 residues in the CDR3. The part of the CDR3 DNA that was read is TGTGCCAGCAGCCCGGGGAGGGTGGGAGATACG. Protein: CASSPGRVGDT. The full CDR3 protein is CASSPGRVGDTQYF.

This clone was seen ten or more times. The CDR3 is cut off 3 residues early in the read; its end comes from the germline J gene. The chain joins TRBV2 to TRBJ2-2; 10 nucleotides align to TRBD2. CDR1 and CDR2 (germline): SNHLY, FYNNEI. Losses at the gene ends were 6 bases for V and 7 bases for J; bases not matched to a gene: 8. The CDR3 length is 15 residues. CDR3 loop: CASRLAGAFGGELFF. CDR3 DNA (partial): TGTGCCAGCAGGCTAGCGGGAGCGTTCGGCGGGGAG.

A few counts support this clone. Read coverage stops 3 residues before the CDR3 terminus; the germline J gene supplies the remainder. V and J are TRBV6-1 and TRBJ1-2; 9 bases fit TRBD1. This CDR3 has 15 amino acids. CDR1 and CDR2 (germline): MNHNS, SASEGT. The DNA read from the CDR3 is TGTGCCAGCAGTGAAAGACAGGGGGGACCCTACGAC. This sequence encodes CASSERQGGPYD. The entire CDR3 sequence reads CASSERQGGPYDYTF.

On this clone itself: With the read ending 3 residues before the CDR3 end, the germline J gene is used to fill in that end. The V gene is TRBV11-1, the J gene TRBJ2-1; 9 bases line up with TRBD1. V was pared by 1 base and J by 3 bases, with 1 base of the junction left unmatched. CDR1 SGHAT and CDR2 FQDESV come from the germline V gene (reference sequence). The CDR3 totals 15 residues. The CDR3 protein is CASSLGDRDYNEQFF. Incomplete CDR3 DNA: TGTGCCAGCAGCTTAGGGGACAGGGACTACAATGAG.

This clone was detected ten times or more. The CDR3 end lies 3 residues beyond the end of the read and is filled in from the germline J gene. The chain has TRBV20-1 and TRBJ1-2; 10 bases align to TRBD1. V was clipped by 7 bases and J by 2 bases; unmatched bases: 7. This CDR3 contains 14 residues. The V gene's germline CDR1 is DFQATT and CDR2 SNEGSKA (reference sequence). The sequenced CDR3 bases are TGCAGTGTAGACCGGGACAGGGGAAACTATGGC. Translation gives CSVDRDRGNYG. The CDR3, in full, reads CSVDRDRGNYGYTF.

This clone was recorded many times. The observed sequence ends 3 residues before the CDR3 terminus, with the missing tail filled in from the germline J gene. J is TRBJ1-2 and V is TRBV19; TRBD1 matches at 7 bases. CDR1 is LNHDA and CDR2 is SQIVND in the germline V gene (reference sequence). CDR3 length: 15 amino acids. V lost 5 bases, J lost 6 bases, and 12 bases stayed unmatched. CDR3 sequence reads: CASSPRQGEIHGYTF. The covered CDR3 bases are TGTGCCAGTAGTCCCCGACAGGGTGAGATTCATGGC.

This clone was picked up many times. From the germline J gene comes the end of the CDR3, since the read stops 3 residues before it. The V call is TRBV19, the J call TRBJ2-5; no clear D gene. Trimming removed 3 bases at V and 1 base at J, with 9 bases between. The V gene's germline CDR1 is LNHDA and CDR2 SQIVND (reference sequence). The CDR3 contains 14 residues. The CDR3 here is CASSIYLFQETQYF. CDR3 bases read: TGTGCCAGTAGTATTTATCTCTTCCAAGAGACC.

In this sample, this clone turned up many times. From the germline J gene comes the end of the CDR3, since the read stops 3 residues before it. This rearrangement joins TRBV6-2 or TRBV6-3 to TRBJ2-5; no reliable D call. In germline, CDR1 is MNHEY, CDR2 SVGEGT. V gave up 1 base and J gave up 0 bases, with 6 bases separating them. The CDR3 spans 14 residues. The part of the CDR3 DNA that was read is TGTGCCAGCAGTTACTACACTAACCAAGAGACC. Translated, it gives CASSYYTNQET. The entire CDR3 protein reads CASSYYTNQETQYF.

This clone was detected ten times or more. Read data end 3 residues before the CDR3 end; the end is taken from the germline J gene. The chain couples TRBV18 to TRBJ2-7, with 10 bases lining up with TRBD1. The CDR3 sequence is 17 residues long. Germline assignment: CDR1 KGHSH and CDR2 LQKENI. J gave up 6 bases and V 0 bases, and 11 bases lay outside the gene matches. The sequenced CDR3 bases are TGTGCCAGCTCACCACCGAACCTGCGGGACAGGGGTACCGAG. Amino acid sequence: CASSPPNLRDRGTE. The CDR3 reads in full as CASSPPNLRDRGTEQYF.

The table lists this clone with many counts. The CDR3 end lies 3 residues beyond the end of the read and is filled in from the germline J gene. The J gene is TRBJ1-1, the V gene TRBV5-4; 11 bases align to TRBD1. This CDR3 spans 16 amino acids. With 5 bases clipped from V and 1 base from J, the junction kept 7 bases outside the gene matches. CDR1 is SGHNT and CDR2 is YYREEE in the germline V gene (reference sequence). The CDR3 here is CASSSGTGGRNTEAFF. Partial CDR3 DNA: TGTGCCAGCAGTTCCGGGACAGGGGGGAGGAACACTGAA.

This clone was counted many times. The CDR3 end falls 3 residues outside the read, so it is completed with the germline J gene. The chain couples TRBV5-4 to TRBJ1-5, with a weak D call TRBD1 (6 bases). Germline V gives CDR1 SGHNT, CDR2 YYREEE (reference sequence). The CDR3 has 14 residues. Trimming removed 2 bases at V and 1 base at J, with 7 bases between. Partial CDR3 DNA: TGTGCCAGCAGCTTTGGGGGCAGCAATCAGCCC. Its translation is CASSFGGSNQP. The whole CDR3 reads CASSFGGSNQPQHF.

In its sample, this clone was seen many times. The read ends 3 residues early relative to the CDR3; the germline J gene fills the gap. V usage is TRBV6-1 and J usage is TRBJ2-5; weak D call: TRBD2 (6 bases). The CDR3 has 17 residues. V lost 1 base, J lost 5 bases, and 20 bases lay in between. Per germline, CDR1 MNHNS and CDR2 SASEGT. The chain's CDR3 is CASSEGRWGQAGETQYF. CDR3 DNA (partial): TGTGCCAGCAGTGAAGGTCGCTGGGGCCAGGCGGGGGAGACC.

The table lists this clone with many counts. The sequenced fragment ends 3 residues before the CDR3 boundary, so the rest is inferred from the germline J gene. The chain links TRBV19 to TRBJ2-2, with 7 bases that match TRBD2. The germline V gene has CDR1 LNHDA and CDR2 SQIVND (reference sequence). After removal of 4 bases from V and 6 bases from J, the junction contained 8 bases not matched to a gene. The CDR3 loop spans 15 amino acids. CDR3 amino acids: CASSTSRGGAGELFF. The sequenced CDR3 bases are TGTGCCAGTAGTACATCAAGGGGAGGGGCCGGGGAG.

This clone was picked up many times. Sequencing ends 3 residues short of the CDR3 end; the germline J gene provides the rest. This chain links TRBV20-1 with TRBJ2-3; TRBD2 matches 8 bases. V lost 2 bases, J lost 6 bases, and 10 bases stayed unmatched. Germline V gene lookup returns CDR1 DFQATT and CDR2 SNEGSKA (reference sequence). This CDR3 region has 15 residues. CDR3 DNA (partial): TGCAGTGCTAGACATCCCAGCGGGGGAAGGGATACG. Protein: CSARHPSGGRDT. The full CDR3 sequence reads CSARHPSGGRDTQYF.